Below are 21 T cell receptor beta chains sequenced from a single sample in a study. TCRdb analysed the RT-PCR reads with MiXCR anew, one entry per CDR3 protein. This sample has about 700,000 distinct CDR3 sequences, with 14% found just once. Sequencing input: memory CD4+ T cells from blood. The receptors were sampled from a female donor in good health, serving as a healthy control.

V and J are TRBV27 and TRBJ2-1, with a tentative D call TRBD2 (5 bases). CDR3 length equals 16 residues. Germline V gene lookup returns CDR1 MNHEY and CDR2 SMNVEV (reference sequence). V was shortened by 9 bases and J by 6 bases, with 24 bases between the two germline ends. The CDR3 reads CASQRLPGSMVNEQFF. DNA for the CDR3: TGTGCCAGTCAGCGGTTGCCAGGATCAATGGTCAATGAGCAGTTCTTC.

This clonotype was picked up many times. The J gene is TRBJ1-3, the V gene TRBV28; D is perhaps TRBD1 (5 bases). The germline CDR1 and CDR2 sequences are MDHEN and SYDVKM. V lost 5 bases, J lost 3 bases, and 14 bases lay in between. The CDR3 consists of 15 residues. CDR3 DNA sequence: TGTGCCAGCAGTGTTGAGGGGAAAGGTGGAAACACCATATATTTT. Encoded protein: CASSVEGKGGNTIYF.

The chain recombines TRBV20-1 with TRBJ2-6, with 11 bases that match TRBD2. The CDR3 is 17 amino acids. The germline gives CDR1 DFQATT, CDR2 SNEGSKA (reference sequence). The junction had 4 bases not matched to a gene; V was cut back by 0 bases and J by 3 bases. In DNA, the CDR3 is TGCAGTGCTAGAGATGGGACTAGCGGTGGTGGGGCCAACGTCCTGACTTTC. Translating it yields CSARDGTSGGGANVLTF.

This clonotype has ten or more counts. The chain uses TRBV18 and TRBJ1-1; D not certain. CDR1 is KGHSH and CDR2 is LQKENI in the germline V gene. Trimming shortened V by 6 bases and J by 3 bases, and 11 bases separated the two germline ends. The CDR3 runs 13 residues. The CDR3 spells CASSVGWDTEAFF. The CDR3 DNA reads as TGTGCCAGCTCGGTCGGGTGGGACACTGAAGCTTTCTTT.

There are a few counts of this clonotype. This rearrangement joins TRBV7-9 to TRBJ2-3; D remains ambiguous. CDR1 and CDR2 (germline): SEHNR, FQNEAQ (reference sequence). This CDR3 contains 15 residues. Trimming took off 2 bases at V and 0 bases at J, with 9 bases between the two ends. CDR3: CASSLRSSSTDTQYF. DNA for the CDR3: TGTGCCAGCAGCTTACGGAGTTCTAGCACAGATACGCAGTATTTT.

This clonotype was counted at least ten times. The chain is built from TRBV20-1 and TRBJ2-3, with D possibly matching TRBD1 (5 bases). Trimming took 7 bases from V and 4 from J, leaving 9 bases between them. Looked up from germline, CDR1 is DFQATT and CDR2 is SNEGSKA (reference sequence). The CDR3 extends over 11 amino acids. The CDR3 spells CSVKGSDTQYF. The CDR3 nucleotides are TGCAGTGTCAAGGGGTCAGATACGCAGTATTTT.

The chain joins TRBV7-2 to TRBJ1-2; tentative D call: TRBD1 (5 bases). Germline-derived CDR1 and CDR2 are SGHTA and FQGNSA. The V end was cut by 5 bases, the J end by 8 bases, with 15 bases between. The CDR3 spans 13 residues. The CDR3 sequence: CASSTTGRPGYTF. CDR3 DNA: TGTGCCAGCAGCACTACGGGGCGACCGGGCTACACCTTC.

Only one count was recorded for this clonotype. V is TRBV20-1 and J is TRBJ1-1; D gene unclear. V was trimmed by 6 bases and J by 10 bases, leaving 15 bases between them. Germline V gene lookup returns CDR1 DFQATT and CDR2 SNEGSKA (reference sequence). CDR3 length: 11 residues. CDR3 sequence: CSARPGVRAFF. CDR3 nucleotides: TGCAGTGCAAGACCGGGAGTAAGAGCTTTCTTT.

The chain is built from TRBV27 and TRBJ1-5; D is possibly TRBD1 (5 bases). V lost 5 bases and J lost 0, with 14 bases in between. The CDR3 runs 16 residues. The germline CDR1 and CDR2 sequences are MNHEY and SMNVEV (reference sequence). The CDR3 DNA is TGTGCCAGCAGTCCGCTGGACACCTATAGCAATCAGCCCCAGCATTTT. It translates to CASSPLDTYSNQPQHF.

The chain combines TRBV19 with TRBJ2-1; 11 bases match TRBD2. The germline CDR1 and CDR2 sequences are LNHDA and SQIVND (reference sequence). Trimming took 5 bases from V and 0 from J; bases not matched to a gene: 12. The CDR3 is made up of 19 amino acids. CDR3 nucleotide sequence: TGTGCCAGTAGTCCTCGACCGGGACTAGCGGAGAGCTCCTACAATGAGCAGTTCTTC. It is translated as CASSPRPGLAESSYNEQFF. The full variable domain, rest sourced from reference TRBV19 and TRBJ2-1, is DGGITQSPKYLFRKEGQNVTLSCEQNLNHDAMYWYRQDPGQGLRLIYYSQIVNDFQKGDIAEGYSVSREKKESFPLTVTSAQKNPTAFYLCASSPRPGLAESSYNEQFFGPGTRLTVL.

This chain links TRBV12-3 or TRBV12-4 with TRBJ2-1, with D perhaps TRBD1 or TRBD2 (5 bases each). The V gene lost 4 bases and the J gene lost 8 bases, with 27 bases spanning the gap. This CDR3 contains 18 residues. The CDR3 loop is CASSYRKLPDRLGDEQFF. CDR3 coding DNA: TGTGCCAGCAGTTACAGGAAACTACCCGACAGATTGGGGGATGAGCAGTTCTTC.

The chain employs TRBV5-1 and TRBJ2-4; a possible D gene is TRBD1 (6 bases). Germline lookup yields CDR1 SGHRS and CDR2 YFSETQ. Deletions cut 4 bases from V and 3 bases from J, with 11 bases between. The CDR3 runs to 14 residues. This chain's CDR3 is CASSLGQNKNIQYF. As DNA, the CDR3 is TGCGCCAGCAGCCTCGGACAGAACAAAAACATTCAGTACTTC. Full variable domain (outside the CDR3, taken from reference TRBV5-1 and TRBJ2-4): KAGVTQTPRYLIKTRGQQVTLSCSPISGHRSVSWYQQTPGQGLQFLFEYFSETQRNKGNFPGRFSGRQFSNSRSEMNVSTLELGDSALYLCASSLGQNKNIQYFGAGTRLSVL.

This clonotype was observed a few times. This rearrangement joins TRBV20-1 to TRBJ2-3; no reliable D call. The ends were cut back, 7 bases at V and 4 bases at J, with 12 bases in the middle. Germline assignment: CDR1 DFQATT and CDR2 SNEGSKA (reference sequence). The CDR3 is made up of 12 amino acids. The CDR3 sequence is CSGLGRADTQYF. The CDR3 DNA sequence: TGCAGTGGATTAGGACGAGCAGATACGCAGTATTTT.

The V call is TRBV20-1, the J call TRBJ2-3, with TRBD2 as a possible D gene (5 bases). This CDR3 contains 16 residues. Trimming removed 1 base from V and 2 bases from J, with 16 bases in between. CDR1 is DFQATT and CDR2 is SNEGSKA in the germline V gene (reference sequence). The CDR3 DNA sequence: TGCAGTGCTAGAGTGATGACTAAAATTATCACAGATACGCAGTATTTT. Translation: CSARVMTKIITDTQYF.

This clonotype appeared many times. This rearrangement joins TRBV5-1 to TRBJ1-2, with a tentative D call TRBD1 (5 bases). Looked up from germline, CDR1 is SGHRS and CDR2 is YFSETQ. This CDR3 contains 12 residues. Trimming stripped 4 bases from V and 9 bases from J, with 13 bases between. The CDR3 DNA reads TGCGCCAGCAGCCCCTCAGGGTCACGCTACACCTTC. Translation: CASSPSGSRYTF.

This chain links TRBV11-2 with TRBJ2-1, with D perhaps TRBD1 or TRBD2 (5 bases each). Trimming removed 3 bases from V and 0 bases from J, with 12 bases in between. The germline gives CDR1 SGHAT, CDR2 FQNNGV. This CDR3 comprises 16 residues. CDR3 coding DNA: TGTGCCAGCAGCTTTGGGGCGGGCTTCTCCTACAATGAGCAGTTCTTC. Protein: CASSFGAGFSYNEQFF.

This clonotype came up a few times. The chain employs TRBV6-1 and TRBJ2-7; 10 bases agree with TRBD1. V was pared by 3 bases and J by 6 bases, with 2 bases of the junction left unmatched. The germline CDR1 and CDR2 sequences are MNHNS and SASEGT. CDR3 size: 13 residues. CDR3 nucleotide sequence: TGTGCCAGCAGTGAGACAGGGGGCGGCGAGCAGTACTTC. Translation: CASSETGGGEQYF.

The genes are TRBV20-1 and TRBJ1-6; a weak D match, TRBD1 (5 bases). Germline V gene lookup returns CDR1 DFQATT and CDR2 SNEGSKA (reference sequence). The CDR3 loop spans 12 amino acids. Trimming removed 7 bases from V and 15 bases from J, with 19 bases in between. The CDR3 here is CSGGDGRFHLHF. CDR3 nucleotide sequence: TGCAGTGGGGGGGACGGCCGCTTCCACCTCCACTTT.

This clonotype was counted many times. The chain carries TRBV12-3 or TRBV12-4 and TRBJ1-2, with 8 bases lining up with TRBD1. With V trimmed by 5 bases and J by 5 bases, 4 bases remained unmatched. The CDR3 is made up of 13 amino acids. The DNA for the CDR3 is TGTGCCAGCAGTCCAACAGGGGGATATGGCTACACCTTC. Translation gives CASSPTGGYGYTF.

In its sample, this clonotype was seen a few times. The rearrangement links TRBV6-5 to TRBJ2-7; no definite D call. V lost 0 bases and J lost 3, with 12 bases in between. Germline CDR1 and CDR2: MNHEY and SVGAGI. There are 15 residues in the CDR3. The CDR3 DNA sequence: TGTGCCAGCAGTTACTCGAGATTCGCAGGCTACGAGCAGTACTTC. It is translated as CASSYSRFAGYEQYF.

The table lists this clonotype with many counts. The V call is TRBV2, the J call TRBJ2-3, with D possibly matching TRBD2 (5 bases). Germline-derived CDR1 and CDR2 are SNHLY and FYNNEI. The CDR3 has 17 amino acids. The V end lost 8 bases, the J end lost 6 bases, and 27 bases lay between the germline ends. CDR3 protein: CASGPGVHSGVSDTQYF. The CDR3, as DNA: TGTGCCAGCGGACCTGGGGTACACAGCGGAGTCAGTGATACGCAGTATTTT.